This entry describes one TCR beta chain. Antigen: not known. Germline V gives CDR1 SGDLS, CDR2 YYNGEE. This CDR3 spans 14 amino acids. Trimming took 0 bases from V and 4 from J, leaving 10 bases between them. These data come from a study of OX40 agonist ivuxolimab in advanced cancers. Study overall: All patients had ivuxolimab intravenously every 2 weeks at 0.01 to 10 mg/kg. Overall study findings and caveats: With doses of 0.1 to 3.0 mg/kg, CD4+ and CD8+ blood T cells had undergone clonal expansion by week 6. CD8+ T cells (on average) carried more expanded clones than CD4+ T cells. The work left the antigen specificity of expanded peripheral T cells undetermined.

This table comes from immunoSEQ multiplex PCR, and its TCRdb copy is limited to in-frame clones, with some not included. This table holds approximately 51,000 clones, 65% to 85% found once. The source of this sequence is an adult with an advanced solid tumor such as melanoma, head and neck, liver or kidney cancer. The V gene is TRBV9, the J gene TRBJ1-1; no definite D call. Sequencing was performed on CD4+ or CD8+ T cells sorted from blood, taken in a trial of the OX40 agonist ivuxolimab. The CDR3 DNA follows: TGTGCCAGCAGCGTAGTGTTGAGTGGCACTGAAGCTTTCTTT. Protein product: CASSVVLSGTEAFF.